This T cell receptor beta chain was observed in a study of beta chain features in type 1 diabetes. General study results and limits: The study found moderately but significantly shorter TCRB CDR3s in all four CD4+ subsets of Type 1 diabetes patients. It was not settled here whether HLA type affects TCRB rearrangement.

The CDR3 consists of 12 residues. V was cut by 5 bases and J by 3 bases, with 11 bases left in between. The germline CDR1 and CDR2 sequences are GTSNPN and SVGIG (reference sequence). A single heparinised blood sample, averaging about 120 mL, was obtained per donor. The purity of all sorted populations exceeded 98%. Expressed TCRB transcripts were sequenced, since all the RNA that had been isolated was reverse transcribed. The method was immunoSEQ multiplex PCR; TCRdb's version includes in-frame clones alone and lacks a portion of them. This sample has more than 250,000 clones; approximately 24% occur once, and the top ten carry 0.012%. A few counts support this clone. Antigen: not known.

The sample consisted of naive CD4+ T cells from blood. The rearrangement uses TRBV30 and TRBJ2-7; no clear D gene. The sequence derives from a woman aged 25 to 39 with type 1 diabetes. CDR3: CAWGQRVYEQYF. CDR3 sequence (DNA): TGTGCCTGGGGCCAGCGCGTCTACGAGCAGTACTTC.